This T cell receptor beta chain is from a study of T cell changes during pregnancy in multiple sclerosis. Germline assignment: CDR1 LNHDA and CDR2 SQIVND (reference sequence). V was trimmed by 5 bases and J by 3 bases, leaving 14 bases between them. There are 15 residues in the CDR3. Only in-frame clones appear in the TCRdb table, and some are missing; sequencing was by immunoSEQ multiplex PCR. The sample consists of some 80,000 clones, 90% to 95% of them appearing once. Sample: peripheral blood, taken in the second trimester of pregnancy. The chain combines TRBV19 with TRBJ2-1; maybe TRBD1 (6 bases). This clonotype was obtained from a female donor with multiple sclerosis, enrolled in a pregnancy study. The CDR3 DNA follows: TGTGCCAGTAGTCTCTTGGGACACTTCTACAATGAGCAGTTCTTC. It translates to CASSLLGHFYNEQFF.